This passage covers 29 T cell receptor beta chains from one sample sequenced in a study of shared clonotypes between healthy human individuals. The table came from immunoSEQ multiplex PCR; TCRdb's copy has only in-frame clones and leaves some out. The sample yields about 2.4 million clones, approximately 94% seen once. Material: naive CD4+ T cells from PBMCs. Noted subset: CD45RA+ positively selected. The source is a man aged 18 to 29 in good health. Some clones in this sample may be carry-over from other donors' samples.

The V gene is TRBV7-8, the J gene TRBJ1-2; the D is unclear. The CDR3 has 15 residues. Trimming shortened V by 4 bases and J by 0 bases, and 12 bases separated the two germline ends. Germline V gene sequence: CDR1 SGHVS, CDR2 FQNEAQ. The CDR3 reads CASSSSRIPNYGYTF. CDR3 DNA: TGTGCCAGCAGCTCGAGCCGAATACCTAACTATGGCTACACCTTC.

This chain joins TRBV5-1 and TRBJ1-4; D unclear. The length of the CDR3 is 13 residues. CDR1 SGHRS and CDR2 YFSETQ come from the germline V gene. Trimming took 6 bases from V and 8 from J, leaving 14 bases between them. The CDR3 loop reads CASTRTAGEKLFF. The CDR3 nucleotides are TGCGCCAGCACAAGGACGGCGGGGGAAAAACTGTTTTTT. The full variable domain, with the rest looked up from reference TRBV5-1 and TRBJ1-4, is KAGVTQTPRYLIKTRGQQVTLSCSPISGHRSVSWYQQTPGQGLQFLFEYFSETQRNKGNFPGRFSGRQFSNSRSEMNVSTLELGDSALYLCASTRTAGEKLFFGSGTQLSVL.

The chain links TRBV10-3 to TRBJ2-4, with a tentative D call TRBD2 (6 bases). The CDR3 runs 18 residues. Deletions cut 0 bases from V and 9 bases from J, with 24 bases between. CDR1 ENHRY and CDR2 SYGVKD come from the germline V gene. CDR3 in amino acids: CAISESIQGGPGHAIQYF. CDR3 DNA: TGTGCCATCAGTGAGTCGATCCAAGGAGGGCCGGGTCACGCCATTCAGTACTTC.

The V call is TRBV30, the J call TRBJ1-2; 7 positions match TRBD1. J lost 2 bases, V lost 0 bases, and 9 bases had no gene match. CDR3 length: 16 amino acids. Looked up from germline, CDR1 is GTSNPN and CDR2 is SVGIG (reference sequence). In nucleotides, the CDR3 is TGTGCCTGGAGTGTAGGGTATGGCAGGGGGAACTATGGCTACACCTTC. Protein sequence: CAWSVGYGRGNYGYTF.

This sequence joins TRBV29-1 and TRBJ1-1; D is undetermined. Germline CDR1 is SQVTM and CDR2 is ANQGSEA. Trimming pared 7 bases from V and 2 bases from J, leaving 17 bases between. The CDR3 has 14 amino acids. For the CDR3, the DNA is TGCAGCGCCTACCAGAGGTTGCCCAACACTGAAGCTTTCTTT. Amino acids: CSAYQRLPNTEAFF.

A remark on this clone: The CDR3 end shows no conserved phenylalanine or tryptophan, and so a read error is likely. The rearrangement joins TRBV7-9 to TRBJ1-1; possible D gene TRBD1, 5 bases. Trimming took 5 bases from V and 1 from J, leaving 11 bases between them. Germline CDR1 reads SEHNR; CDR2 reads FQNEAQ (reference sequence). The CDR3 is 14 residues long. The CDR3 DNA reads TGTGCCAGCAGCAGAGACAGACCGAACACTGAAGCTTTCCTT. It codes for CASSRDRPNTEAFL.

This clone was detected once. The V gene is TRBV28, the J gene TRBJ2-1, with D hard to call. This CDR3 is 13 amino acids long. The germline V gene encodes CDR1 MDHEN and CDR2 SYDVKM. V lost 3 bases and J 5 bases, leaving 8 bases between the germline ends. The CDR3 DNA reads TGTGCCAGCAGTTTTACCGGAAACAATGAGCAGTTCTTC. It encodes CASSFTGNNEQFF.

V gene TRBV5-1 combines with J gene TRBJ2-2, with D uncertain. The CDR3 is made up of 14 amino acids. The V gene's germline CDR1 is SGHRS and CDR2 YFSETQ. V lost 4 bases and J lost 7, with 14 bases in between. CDR3 nucleotide sequence: TGCGCCAGCAGCCTGGCCGGGCTGAACGGGGAGCTGTTTTTT. Translating gives CASSLAGLNGELFF.

This sequence joins TRBV6-1 and TRBJ2-7, with TRBD1 matching over 9 bases. V lost 8 bases, J lost 6 bases, and 11 bases stayed unmatched. Per the germline V gene, CDR1 is MNHNS and CDR2 is SASEGT. The CDR3 contains 14 residues. The CDR3 protein is CASAPGQGFAEQYF. The CDR3 coding sequence is TGTGCCAGCGCCCCGGGACAGGGTTTCGCCGAGCAGTACTTC.

This chain joins TRBV5-1 and TRBJ1-1; D call uncertain. The CDR3 is 15 amino acids. Trimming removed 6 bases from V and 4 bases from J, with 19 bases in between. Germline V gene lookup returns CDR1 SGHRS and CDR2 YFSETQ. The CDR3 spells CASTIDWGLGTEAFF. The DNA for the CDR3 is TGCGCCAGCACCATCGATTGGGGTTTAGGCACTGAAGCTTTCTTT.

The chain combines TRBV28 with TRBJ2-6; D possibly matches TRBD1 or TRBD2 (5 bases each). The germline CDR1 and CDR2 sequences are MDHEN and SYDVKM. CDR3 length: 15 residues. V was clipped by 4 bases and J by 4 bases, with 11 bases between them. The CDR3 sequence is CASSWDPKGANVLTF. CDR3 nucleotide sequence: TGTGCCAGCAGTTGGGACCCTAAGGGGGCCAACGTCCTGACTTTC.

J is TRBJ2-1 and V is TRBV6-5; 7 bases line up with TRBD1. CDR3 length equals 14 residues. V gave up 6 bases and J gave up 1 base; unmatched junction bases: 3. The germline CDR1 and CDR2 sequences are MNHEY and SVGAGI. The CDR3 DNA reads TGTGCCAGCAGAAGACAGGGTTCCTACAATGAGCAGTTCTTC. Its protein is CASRRQGSYNEQFF.

The chain recombines TRBV19 with TRBJ2-3; 9 nucleotides line up with TRBD1. Germline CDR1 is LNHDA and CDR2 is SQIVND (reference sequence). The J segment lost 2 bases and the V segment lost 8 bases, leaving 8 bases of the junction unmatched. The CDR3 has 15 amino acids. The CDR3 protein is CASSDRGGLTDTQYF. CDR3 DNA sequence: TGTGCCAGTTCCGACAGGGGGGGACTCACAGATACGCAGTATTTT.

V gene TRBV27 combines with J gene TRBJ2-1; no definite D call. Trimming left V 6 bases short and J 7 bases short, with 22 bases between. CDR3 length: 16 amino acids. The germline V gene has CDR1 MNHEY and CDR2 SMNVEV (reference sequence). The CDR3 spells CASSPSTPGLRNEQFF. The DNA of the CDR3 is TGTGCCAGCAGCCCCTCAACCCCCGGTTTGAGGAATGAGCAGTTCTTC.

This chain joins TRBV4-3 and TRBJ1-2; 7 nucleotides agree with TRBD1. V lost 2 bases, J lost 4 bases, and 4 bases stayed unmatched. Per the germline V gene, CDR1 is LGHNA and CDR2 is YSLEER. The CDR3 sequence is 14 residues long. CDR3 residues: CASSQRQGPYGYTF. The CDR3, as DNA: TGCGCCAGCAGCCAACGACAGGGTCCCTATGGCTACACCTTC.

This chain links TRBV9 with TRBJ2-3; 9 nucleotides align to TRBD2. Trimming cost V 2 bases and J 4 bases; bases outside gene matches: 8. Germline V gives CDR1 SGDLS, CDR2 YYNGEE. This CDR3 spans 16 amino acids. The CDR3 coding sequence is TGTGCCAGCAGCGTCGAAAGCGGGAGGTTAGCAGATACGCAGTATTTT. Residues: CASSVESGRLADTQYF.

To note about this clone: This same CDR3 is encoded by further DNA sequences in the sample. This chain links TRBV11-2 with TRBJ2-7; D call uncertain. The length of the CDR3 is 11 residues. Trimming removed 4 bases at V and 4 bases at J, with 5 bases between. Per germline, CDR1 SGHAT and CDR2 FQNNGV. The CDR3 bases are TGTGCCAGCAGCTCGCGATACGAGCAGTACTTC. Residues: CASSSRYEQYF.

The chain couples TRBV19 to TRBJ1-5; perhaps TRBD1 as D (6 bases). From germline, CDR1 is LNHDA and CDR2 SQIVND (reference sequence). The CDR3 runs 14 residues. The ends were cut back, 10 bases at V and 3 bases at J, with 16 bases in the middle. CDR3 in amino acids: CATEPGGANQPQHF. The CDR3 DNA reads TGTGCCACCGAACCGGGGGGGGCCAATCAGCCCCAGCATTTT.

The rearrangement uses TRBV11-2 and TRBJ2-3; D assignment may be TRBD1 or TRBD2 (5 bases each). Trimming took 5 bases from V and 5 from J, leaving 20 bases between them. The CDR3 is 16 amino acids. The germline CDR1 and CDR2 sequences are SGHAT and FQNNGV. Here the CDR3 DNA reads TGTGCCAGCAGCGCCGGACGCACGGGGCCCTTAGATACGCAGTATTTT. This gives the protein CASSAGRTGPLDTQYF.

The rearrangement uses TRBV2 and TRBJ1-5, with no clear D. CDR1 and CDR2 from the germline V gene are SNHLY and FYNNEI. The CDR3 extends over 15 amino acids. The V and J ends lost 0 bases and 0 bases respectively, with 6 bases between them. The DNA of the CDR3 is TGTGCCAGCAGTGAAGCGCTTCGTAGCAATCAGCCCCAGCATTTT. This encodes CASSEALRSNQPQHF. Filled out from reference TRBV2 and TRBJ1-5, the complete variable domain reads EPEVTQTPSHQVTQMGQEVILRCVPISNHLYFYWYRQILGQKVEFLVSFYNNEISEKSEIFDDQFSVERPDGSNFTLKIRSTKLEDSAMYFCASSEALRSNQPQHFGDGTRLSIL.

This clone was seen only once. The J gene is TRBJ2-7, the V gene TRBV7-9; D is ambiguous. The V gene's germline CDR1 is SEHNR and CDR2 FQNEAQ (reference sequence). Trimming shortened V by 5 bases and J by 3 bases, and 20 bases separated the two germline ends. The CDR3 covers 16 residues. CDR3 amino acids: CASSPPFSAGGYEQYF. The DNA of the CDR3 is TGTGCCAGCAGCCCCCCATTTTCGGCAGGTGGCTACGAGCAGTACTTC. Variable domain in full (rest from reference TRBV7-9 and TRBJ2-7): DTGVSQNPRHKITKRGQNVTFRCDPISEHNRLYWYRQTLGQGPEFLTYFQNEAQLEKSRLLSDRFSAERPKGSFSTLEIQRTEQGDSAMYLCASSPPFSAGGYEQYFGPGTRLTVT.

The chain is built from TRBV5-6 and TRBJ1-2; a weak D match, TRBD1 (5 bases). CDR1 and CDR2 from the germline V gene are SGHDT and YYEEEE. The CDR3 sequence is 12 residues long. The V end was cut by 5 bases, the J end by 3 bases, with 8 bases between. CDR3 residues: CASSGDDYGYTF. The CDR3 DNA sequence: TGTGCCAGCAGTGGGGACGACTATGGCTACACCTTC.

This clone appeared once. V gene TRBV6-1 combines with J gene TRBJ2-1; D not resolved. Trimming stripped 2 bases from V and 8 bases from J, with 10 bases between. Germline-derived CDR1 and CDR2 are MNHNS and SASEGT. The CDR3 is 13 amino acids. The CDR3 nucleotides read TGTGCCAGCAGTGAATCTGGCAGACATGAGCAGTTCTTC. As protein: CASSESGRHEQFF.

V is TRBV28 and J is TRBJ1-3, with D perhaps matching TRBD1 (5 bases). V was trimmed by 7 bases and J by 1 base, leaving 17 bases between them. Per germline, CDR1 MDHEN and CDR2 SYDVKM. The CDR3 has 16 residues. Here the CDR3 reads CASTLGGETSGNTIYF. The CDR3 bases are TGTGCCAGCACCCTGGGGGGGGAAACGTCTGGAAACACCATATATTTT.

The chain carries TRBV25-1 and TRBJ1-4; D is perhaps TRBD1 (6 bases). V was trimmed by 3 bases and J by 8 bases, leaving 13 bases between them. From germline, CDR1 is MGHDK and CDR2 SYGVNS. The CDR3 runs to 14 residues. The CDR3 sequence is CASSDRGLGEKLFF. In DNA form, the CDR3 reads TGTGCCAGCAGTGACCGGGGGCTGGGGGAAAAACTGTTTTTT.

The chain combines TRBV5-6 with TRBJ1-2; 8 nucleotides match TRBD1. Germline lookup yields CDR1 SGHDT and CDR2 YYEEEE. CDR3 length equals 14 residues. J lost 3 bases, V lost 7 bases, and 8 bases had no gene match. DNA of the CDR3: TGTGCCAGCCACCACCGGGACAGGTACTATGGCTACACCTTC. It codes for CASHHRDRYYGYTF.

A single count supports this clone. The CDR3 is CASSRTSGFYNEQFF. CDR3 sequence (DNA): TGCGCCAGCAGCCGGACTAGCGGGTTCTACAATGAGCAGTTCTTC. The V call is TRBV5-1, the J call TRBJ2-1; 11 positions match TRBD2. V shed 4 bases, J shed 3 bases, and the junction held 3 bases outside the gene matches. The CDR3 is made up of 15 amino acids. Germline CDR1 and CDR2: SGHRS and YFSETQ.

This CDR3 is CASSYGGSWQQYF. CDR3 DNA: TGTGCCAGCAGTTACGGAGGGTCTTGGCAGCAGTACTTC. This chain uses TRBV6-6 with TRBJ2-7; maybe TRBD2 (6 bases). Germline assignment: CDR1 MNHNY and CDR2 SVGAGI (reference sequence). The V gene lost 2 bases and the J gene lost 8 bases, with 13 bases spanning the gap. The CDR3 totals 13 residues.

The rearrangement joins TRBV5-1 to TRBJ1-3; D possibly corresponds to TRBD1 (5 bases). CDR3 size: 15 residues. Germline CDR1 reads SGHRS; CDR2 reads YFSETQ. The ends were cut back, 4 bases at V and 2 bases at J, with 13 bases in the middle. The CDR3 protein is CASSPGGAPGNTIYF. CDR3 sequence (DNA): TGCGCCAGCAGCCCGGGCGGGGCCCCTGGAAACACCATATATTTT. The entire variable domain, with the rest obtained from reference TRBV5-1 and TRBJ1-3, is as follows: KAGVTQTPRYLIKTRGQQVTLSCSPISGHRSVSWYQQTPGQGLQFLFEYFSETQRNKGNFPGRFSGRQFSNSRSEMNVSTLELGDSALYLCASSPGGAPGNTIYFGEGSWLTVV.